The 13 T cell receptor beta chains below all came from one sample that was sequenced in a study of blood T cell repertoires in COVID-19. TCRdb keeps only in-frame clones here, not all; method: immunoSEQ multiplex PCR. The sample lists about 280,000 clones; around 90% were seen once. Sequencing input: peripheral blood. The receptors come from a man aged 18 to 29 with active or convalescent COVID-19.

The V gene is TRBV19, the J gene TRBJ2-3; 8 bases match TRBD2. The CDR3 covers 16 residues. V was clipped by 1 base and J by 0 bases; unmatched bases: 3. Germline lookup yields CDR1 LNHDA and CDR2 SQIVND (reference sequence). The DNA for the CDR3 is TGTGCCAGTAGTATAGGCACTAGCGGTAGCACAGATACGCAGTATTTT. Amino acid sequence: CASSIGTSGSTDTQYF.

This clone was counted a single time. The chain combines TRBV5-1 with TRBJ2-1; the match to TRBD2 covers 11 bases. The CDR3 extends over 15 amino acids. The J segment lost 4 bases and the V segment lost 3 bases, leaving 3 bases of the junction unmatched. CDR1 and CDR2 from the germline V gene are SGHRS and YFSETQ. The CDR3 nucleotides are TGCGCCAGCAGCTCCGGGACTAGCGGATACAATGAGCAGTTCTTC. Amino acids: CASSSGTSGYNEQFF.

This clone was counted a few times. CDR3 nucleotides: TGTGCCACCCAGGGGGCGGGAGACGGTGAGCAGTTCTTC. Its translation is CATQGAGDGEQFF. V gene TRBV6-5 combines with J gene TRBJ2-1; TRBD1 might be the D (8 bases). The V end lost 10 bases, the J end lost 9 bases, and 19 bases lay between the germline ends. Germline loops: CDR1 MNHEY, CDR2 SVGAGI. The length of the CDR3 is 13 residues.

The chain joins TRBV7-3 to TRBJ1-2, with D tentatively TRBD1 (6 bases). CDR1 and CDR2 (germline): SGHTA, FQGTGA. The CDR3 is made up of 15 amino acids. Trimming shortened V by 1 base and J by 3 bases, and 12 bases separated the two germline ends. The CDR3 nucleotides read TGTGCCAGCAGCTTAAGTGGCAGGGGAGACTATGGCTACACCTTC. Amino acid sequence: CASSLSGRGDYGYTF.

The CDR3 nucleotides are TGTGCCAGCAGCTTACTCCACAGGGACGGAGTAGCTTTCTTT. Translated, it gives CASSLLHRDGVAFF. The gene calls are TRBV7-3 and TRBJ1-1, with a weak D call TRBD1 (6 bases). V was trimmed by 2 bases and J by 10 bases, leaving 17 bases between them. There are 14 residues in the CDR3. CDR1 and CDR2 (germline): SGHTA, FQGTGA.

This clone was seen only once. V gene TRBV25-1 combines with J gene TRBJ2-7; D possibly corresponds to TRBD1 (6 bases). This CDR3 comprises 14 residues. V gave up 4 bases and J gave up 4 bases, with 14 bases separating them. Looked up from germline, CDR1 is MGHDK and CDR2 is SYGVNS. As DNA, the CDR3 is TGTGCCAGCAGTGGGACAGAATCCCGATACGAGCAGTACTTC. It codes for CASSGTESRYEQYF.

The chain has TRBV5-1 and TRBJ2-1; a weak D match, TRBD2 (5 bases). Germline V CDR1 and CDR2: SGHRS, YFSETQ. This CDR3 has 11 residues. With 3 bases removed from V and 10 bases from J, the gap between germline ends came to 8 bases. The CDR3 DNA follows: TGCGCCAGCAGCTCGACGGGAGAGCAGTTCTTC. Its protein product is CASSSTGEQFF.

This chain links TRBV6-6 with TRBJ2-3, with D maybe TRBD1 (5 bases). Trimming shortened V by 6 bases and J by 2 bases, and 18 bases separated the two germline ends. This CDR3 contains 16 residues. Per germline, CDR1 MNHNY and CDR2 SVGAGI (reference sequence). CDR3 sequence reads: CASRKSGHYITDTQYF. Written as DNA, the CDR3 is TGTGCCAGCAGAAAATCAGGGCACTATATCACAGATACGCAGTATTTT.

The chain uses TRBV11-2 and TRBJ2-2; possible D gene TRBD2, 7 bases. Trimming took 5 bases from V and 7 from J, leaving 23 bases between them. The CDR3 length is 17 residues. Germline V gene lookup returns CDR1 SGHAT and CDR2 FQNNGV. Written as DNA, the CDR3 is TGTGCCAGCAGCCTACGGCGGGGGCGCCCCCTCATCGGGGAGCTGTTTTTT. It specifies CASSLRRGRPLIGELFF. The entire variable domain, with the rest obtained from reference TRBV11-2 and TRBJ2-2, is as follows: EAGVAQSPRYKIIEKRQSVAFWCNPISGHATLYWYQQILGQGPKLLIQFQNNGVVDDSQLPKDRFSAERLKGVDSTLKIQPAKLEDSAVYLCASSLRRGRPLIGELFFGEGSRLTVL.

This chain links TRBV9 with TRBJ1-2, with 8 bases fitting TRBD1. J lost 6 bases, V lost 3 bases, and 10 bases had no gene match. Germline CDR1 is SGDLS and CDR2 is YYNGEE. The CDR3 has 15 amino acids. The CDR3: CASSAPDRVVDGYTF. The CDR3 region has the DNA TGTGCCAGCAGCGCGCCGGACAGGGTAGTCGATGGCTACACCTTC.

V is TRBV19 and J is TRBJ2-1; the match to TRBD2 covers 10 bases. Germline CDR1 LNHDA, CDR2 SQIVND (reference sequence). The CDR3 loop spans 15 amino acids. With 4 bases clipped from V and 4 bases from J, the junction kept 4 bases outside the gene matches. The CDR3 sequence: CASSTGLASYNEQFF. The CDR3 coding sequence is TGTGCCAGTAGTACGGGACTAGCGTCGTACAATGAGCAGTTCTTC.

The rearrangement joins TRBV11-2 to TRBJ2-5, with TRBD2 matching over 12 bases. Germline CDR1 reads SGHAT; CDR2 reads FQNNGV. The J segment lost 6 bases and the V segment lost 1 base, leaving 12 bases of the junction unmatched. CDR3 length: 18 residues. This chain's CDR3 is CASSLAGRLAGGPKTQYF. As DNA, the CDR3 is TGTGCCAGCAGCTTAGCCGGAAGGCTAGCGGGGGGGCCCAAGACCCAGTACTTC.

J is TRBJ2-7 and V is TRBV6-6; 7 bases fit TRBD1. Trimming took 7 bases from V and 6 from J; bases not matched to a gene: 9. Germline CDR1 and CDR2: MNHNY and SVGAGI (reference sequence). This CDR3 has 13 amino acids. Written as DNA, the CDR3 is TGTGCCAGCACCCTCGGACAGGCAGGCGAGCAGTACTTC. This sequence encodes CASTLGQAGEQYF.